This T cell receptor (beta chain) was identified during a study of cytomegalovirus exposure and HLA in healthy donors. V dropped 5 bases and J dropped 0 bases, with 9 bases sitting between them. This CDR3 spans 14 amino acids. Germline assignment: CDR1 KGHSH and CDR2 LQKENI. It was with 60 Vbeta and 13 Jbeta primers that the PCR ran. Repertoires were generated with immunoSEQ multiplex PCR, while TCRdb's copy carries only in-frame clones and drops some. The table lists some 200,000 clones, around four fifths of them singletons. The chain links TRBV18 to TRBJ2-3, with no clear D. The sample consisted of PBMCs. The sequence derives from a man in his fifties in good health and CMV-seronegative. CDR3 region: CASSSGWSTDTQYF. CDR3 nucleotides: TGTGCCAGCTCATCGGGTTGGAGCACAGATACGCAGTATTTT.